Sequencing of this T cell receptor beta chain was carried out in a study of blood T cells in healthy people across ages (dated by TCRdb to 2013 to 2016). Regarding the complete study: In model experiments, template switching captured about one uniquely barcoded TCR beta cDNA molecule for every two T cells. Age-related changes in TCR beta repertoire diversity were measured in the study by deep sequencing normalized with unique cDNA molecular identifiers. The donors were divided into four age groups: young (average around 17 years), middle-aged (approximately 39), aged (approximately 62) and long-lived (about 90). Donors of different ages were randomly distributed across sequencing lanes to avoid experimental bias. The study analyzed two additional independent replicas of 1 million unique cDNA reads from the same blood draw for two donors, one aged 18 to 30 and one aged 80 or older.

This clonotype occurred a few times. Which antigen it targets is not known. Per-nucleotide qualities are absent, and no much larger clonotype sits a single base away. Libraries were made using 5' RACE. Sequencing used an Illumina HiSeq 2500. A second PCR of about 7 to 12 cycles was run with a J-beta primer mix and a sample-barcoded 5' primer. A unique molecular identifier was introduced onto each TCR beta cDNA molecule by a template-switch 5' adaptor carrying 12 random nucleotides. Each sample yielded at least 2.5 million CDR3-containing paired-end reads. The Mint cDNA synthesis kit, primed by a TRBC-specific oligonucleotide, was used to synthesize first-strand cDNA from all RNA. Following uracil-DNA glycosylase treatment, all cDNA underwent a first 18-cycle PCR with the universal primers M1SS and BC2_uni_R. Per the original workflow: Each sample was normalized by randomly selecting 1 million high-quality reads, each carrying a distinct molecular identifier. Instead of being binned into consensus sequences, reads with shared molecular identifiers were discarded. MiTCR, with a Q25 quality threshold and the strictest error-elimination algorithm, was used for CDR3 identification, clonotype clustering and error correction. A nonparametric unseen species model with Euler transformation was used to estimate lower-bound total TCR beta diversity. TCRdb reworked the public reads: Q25 trimming with fastp, MiXCR clone assembly, productive beta chains retained. Every entry covers one CDR3 protein and lists the most common genes and DNA from its rows. The V and J calls were not made by the authors but by TCRdb's processing. This sample comprises about 800,000 distinct CDR3 sequences, more than 45% of them detected only once. The ten largest account for over 20% of the sample.

Systemically healthy Caucasian individuals from Russia, approximately 39 in total and aged about 6 to 90 years, were included as donors. About 10 milliliters of peripheral blood were collected from each donor into EDTA-treated Vacutainer tubes. PBMCs were isolated by Ficoll-Paque density-gradient centrifugation, with at least 6 million obtained per sample. Total RNA was extracted from PBMCs with Trizol reagent, with at least 5.5 micrograms obtained per sample. The percentages of naive CD45RAhigh/CD27high T cells were determined by flow cytometry on a PBMC aliquot from every donor. Broader findings and caveats from the paper: Bulk unsorted PBMC profiling prevented conclusive comparison of naive and antigen-experienced compartments. As age increased, observed TCR beta diversity per million T cells dropped in a roughly linear way, and a significant reduction was already evident by age about 40. Observed TCR beta diversity correlated strongly with the percentage of naive T cells measured by flow cytometry. Compared with the aged group, the long-lived group had more naive CD4+ T cells, fewer expanded clones and increased TCR diversity, a pattern suggesting age selection. Estimates of total diversity based on one million sequenced T cells were considered lower bounds and underestimates. Because donor CMV infection status was unknown, age-related changes in expanded clonotypes were potentially confounded.

Sequencing input: blood. The origin of this receptor is a man aged 25 to 40 in good health.

Here the CDR3 is given as CSVPTYNEQFF. The sequenced DNA: TGCAGCGTCCCGACTTACAATGAGCAGTTCTTC. The chain links TRBV29-1 with TRBJ2-1, with the D gene too uncertain to name. From its cysteine to its phenylalanine, the CDR3 spans 11 amino acids. Only the CDR3 DNA stays, 33 bases, in frame from base 1. V is shortened by 6 bases, J by 4 bases, and the region joining them spans 7 bases. Reading the germline V gene gives CDR1 SQVTM and CDR2 ANQGSEA.